This entry is about one T cell receptor (beta chain). The table came from immunoSEQ multiplex PCR; TCRdb's copy has only in-frame clones and leaves some out. This sample has hundreds of thousands of clones; around 97% occur once, and the top ten carry 0.057%. The entry originates in a study of shared clonotypes between healthy human individuals. On the study more broadly: CD4 naive and CD4 memory each took three plates per donor, while CD8 naive took two and CD8 memory one.

Germline V gene sequence: CDR1 SGHRS, CDR2 YFSETQ. The CDR3 covers 14 residues. Unmatched junction bases numbered 3, after V lost 2 bases and J lost 4 bases. The chain employs TRBV5-1 and TRBJ2-5, with 9 bases matching TRBD1. The source material was naive CD4+ T cells sorted from blood. Subset indicated: CD45RA+ positively selected. The receptor comes from a woman younger than 45 in good health. CDR3 loop: CASSFTGGRETQYF. The CDR3 nucleotides are TGCGCCAGCAGCTTCACAGGGGGCAGAGAGACCCAGTACTTC. The entire variable domain, with the rest obtained from reference TRBV5-1 and TRBJ2-5, is as follows: KAGVTQTPRYLIKTRGQQVTLSCSPISGHRSVSWYQQTPGQGLQFLFEYFSETQRNKGNFPGRFSGRQFSNSRSEMNVSTLELGDSALYLCASSFTGGRETQYFGPGTRLLVL.